A selection of T cell receptor beta chains follows, all from one sample in a study of T cell changes during pregnancy in multiple sclerosis. Data came from immunoSEQ multiplex PCR; TCRdb stores just in-frame clones and leaves some out. The profile shows around 80,000 clones, about 90% of them singletons. This sample comprised peripheral blood, obtained before pregnancy. These receptors were collected from a female donor with multiple sclerosis, enrolled in a pregnancy study. Both conserved end residues are part of each CDR3. The order of the fields is V gene, J gene, CDR3 length, clone size, D gene, CDR3 protein, CDR3 DNA. The D gene is left open where the match is weak. Only some rows state a clone size, as once, few, many or a class for expanded clones.

TRBV27	TRBJ1-2	13	medium-sized	NA	CASSFTALYGYTF	TGTGCCAGCAGTTTTACAGCTCTCTATGGCTACACCTTC
TRBV7-2	TRBJ2-7	17	NA	NA	CASSLARGATRTYEQYF	TGTGCCAGCAGCTTAGCTCGGGGGGCCACCCGGACCTACGAGCAGTACTTC
TRBV4-2	TRBJ2-2	16	few	NA	CASSLIAEENTGELFF	TGTGCCAGCAGCCTAATAGCGGAAGAGAACACCGGGGAGCTGTTTTTT
TRBV5-5	TRBJ2-7	14	many	NA	CASSPTRSSYEQYF	TGTGCCAGCAGTCCGACACGCTCCTCCTACGAGCAGTACTTC
TRBV19	TRBJ1-2	14	few	TRBD1	CASSHGTGRKGYTF	TGTGCCAGTAGCCACGGGACAGGGCGGAAGGGCTACACCTTC
TRBV5-1	TRBJ2-1	14	NA	NA	CASIGDSVWGEQFF	TGCGCCAGCATTGGGGACTCCGTTTGGGGTGAGCAGTTCTTC
TRBV6-1	TRBJ2-7	13	NA	TRBD1	CAGNRGKTYEQYF	TGTGCCGGAAACAGGGGGAAAACGTACGAGCAGTACTTC
TRBV25-1	TRBJ2-5	16	NA	NA	CASMSYLQGGEETQYF	TGTGCCAGCATGAGCTATCTTCAGGGAGGAGAAGAGACCCAGTACTTC
TRBV28	TRBJ1-5	16	NA	TRBD1	CASSRTGGMNYQPQHF	TGTGCCAGCAGCCGGACAGGGGGCATGAATTATCAGCCCCAGCATTTT
TRBV18	TRBJ2-3	14	NA	TRBD1	CASSTGTGENTQYF	TGTGCCAGCTCGACCGGGACAGGGGAAAATACGCAGTATTTT
TRBV6-5	TRBJ2-2	15	NA	NA	CASSEGTHHTGELFF	TGTGCCAGCAGCGAGGGGACACACCACACCGGGGAGCTGTTTTTT
TRBV2	TRBJ2-3	15	once	NA	CASSAVGGSTDTQYF	TGTGCCAGCAGTGCTGTGGGGGGTTCCACAGATACGCAGTATTTT
TRBV19	TRBJ1-2	16	NA	NA	CASILSSTGFNYGYTF	TGTGCCAGTATTCTTTCGAGTACCGGTTTTAACTATGGCTACACCTTC
TRBV7-2	TRBJ2-3	17	NA	TRBD2	CASSRIPGTSSTDTQYF	TGTGCCAGCAGCAGAATCCCCGGGACTAGCAGCACAGATACGCAGTATTTT
TRBV27	TRBJ1-1	20	few	TRBD1	CASSSIEKPGTGTKLAEAFF	TGTGCCAGCAGTTCCATAGAGAAACCCGGGACAGGGACCAAATTAGCTGAAGCTTTCTTT
TRBV7-9	TRBJ2-5	14	NA	NA	CASSSQGGQETQYF	TGTGCCAGCAGCTCCCAGGGGGGACAAGAGACCCAGTACTTC
TRBV2	TRBJ1-3	15	NA	NA	CASINSTNPGNTIYF	TGTGCCAGCATAAATAGCACGAACCCTGGAAACACCATATATTTT
TRBV27	TRBJ2-7	14	NA	TRBD2	CASSYALAAGEQYF	TGTGCCAGCAGTTATGCGCTAGCGGCGGGTGAGCAGTACTTC
TRBV5-6	TRBJ2-5	14	NA	NA	CASSTRDFQETQYF	TGTGCCAGCAGCACCCGGGACTTCCAAGAGACCCAGTACTTC
TRBV19	TRBJ2-3	16	NA	NA	CASSTGPGRHTDTQYF	TGTGCCAGTAGTACCGGTCCAGGGAGGCACACAGATACGCAGTATTTT
TRBV7-9	TRBJ2-7	13	NA	NA	CASSLLSGSEQYF	TGTGCCAGCAGCTTACTTTCAGGCTCCGAGCAGTACTTC
TRBV27	TRBJ2-3	16	NA	TRBD1	CASSKTRQGSTDTQYF	TGTGCCAGCAGCAAAACGAGACAGGGGTCCACAGATACGCAGTATTTT
TRBV5-1	TRBJ2-7	16	NA	NA	CASSLGASGPSYEQYF	TGCGCCAGCAGCTTGGGGGCCAGCGGGCCCTCCTACGAGCAGTACTTC
TRBV27	TRBJ2-1	15	NA	TRBD2	CASRRGTSGNNEQFF	TGTGCCAGCAGGCGGGGGACTAGCGGGAATAATGAGCAGTTCTTC
TRBV30	TRBJ1-2	11	NA	NA	CAWSTGNGYTF	TGTGCCTGGAGTACAGGCAATGGCTACACCTTC
TRBV6-1	TRBJ2-7	16	NA	TRBD1	CASSELGGTGDYEQYF	TGTGCCAGCAGTGAATTGGGGGGGACAGGGGACTACGAGCAGTACTTC
TRBV19	TRBJ2-3	16	once	TRBD2	CASSKLAGPNTDTQYF	TGTGCCAGTAGTAAACTAGCGGGACCTAACACAGATACGCAGTATTTT
TRBV19	TRBJ1-5	18	NA	TRBD1	CASSRIGTGGGRNQPQHF	TGTGCCAGTAGTAGGATTGGGACAGGGGGTGGACGTAATCAGCCCCAGCATTTT
TRBV7-2	TRBJ1-1	17	NA	TRBD1	CASSPPGTERENTEAFF	TGTGCCAGCAGCCCGCCCGGGACAGAAAGGGAAAACACTGAAGCTTTCTTT
TRBV19	TRBJ1-5	14	NA	NA	CASSQTGLNQPQHF	TGTGCCAGTAGCCAGACAGGACTCAATCAGCCCCAGCATTTT
TRBV2	TRBJ2-3	15	NA	TRBD2	CASWGTSGNTDTQYF	TGTGCCAGCTGGGGGACTAGCGGAAACACAGATACGCAGTATTTT
TRBV5-1	TRBJ2-2	16	NA	NA	CASSPRVVTNTGELFF	TGCGCCAGCAGCCCCCGGGTTGTGACGAACACCGGGGAGCTGTTTTTT
TRBV5-1	TRBJ2-3	19	NA	TRBD2	CASSPGLAGGILITDTQYF	TGCGCCAGCAGCCCGGGACTAGCGGGAGGGATTCTCATCACAGATACGCAGTATTTT
TRBV27	TRBJ2-3	13	NA	NA	CASSLLPTDTQYF	TGTGCCAGCAGTCTCCTCCCCACAGATACGCAGTATTTT
TRBV6-1	TRBJ2-3	17	once	NA	CASSERRGGQNTDTQYF	TGTGCCAGCAGTGAACGTAGAGGAGGCCAAAACACAGATACGCAGTATTTT
TRBV7-6	TRBJ2-2	14	NA	NA	CASSSLTSPGELFF	TGTGCCAGCAGTTCGTTGACATCCCCCGGGGAGCTGTTTTTT
TRBV15	TRBJ1-4	16	NA	NA	CATSRDLRVKGEKLFF	TGTGCCACCAGCAGAGATCTTAGGGTCAAGGGGGAAAAACTGTTTTTT
TRBV11-1	TRBJ2-3	16	few	TRBD1	CASSFLGTGRTDTQYF	TGTGCCAGCAGCTTTTTGGGGACAGGCCGCACAGATACGCAGTATTTT
TRBV7-9	TRBJ1-5	15	NA	NA	CASSDGTRGDQPQHF	TGTGCCAGCAGCGATGGGACACGAGGGGATCAGCCCCAGCATTTT
TRBV30	TRBJ2-1	12	NA	NA	CAWSVLSNEQFF	TGTGCCTGGAGTGTACTCTCTAATGAGCAGTTCTTC
TRBV5-8	TRBJ2-7	14	NA	NA	CASSLDRGSYEQYF	TGTGCCAGCAGCCTAGACCGCGGCTCCTACGAGCAGTACTTC
TRBV7-2	TRBJ2-6	15	NA	NA	CASSFAGAGANVLTF	TGTGCCAGCAGCTTCGCAGGGGCTGGGGCCAACGTCCTGACTTTC
TRBV6-5	TRBJ1-4	14	NA	NA	CASSYAPRREKLFF	TGTGCCAGCAGTTACGCACCGCGGCGGGAAAAACTGTTTTTT
TRBV29-1	TRBJ2-3	13	NA	TRBD2	CSVGTSGSGTQYF	TGCAGCGTTGGAACTAGCGGGAGTGGTACGCAGTATTTT
TRBV11-3	TRBJ2-1	15	NA	TRBD2	CASSGPGGRGNEQFF	TGTGCCAGCAGCGGGCCTGGCGGGAGGGGCAATGAGCAGTTCTTC
TRBV28	TRBJ2-7	14	NA	TRBD1	CASGRPGGPYEQYF	TGTGCCAGCGGCAGACCAGGGGGTCCCTACGAGCAGTACTTC
TRBV5-6	TRBJ2-1	17	NA	TRBD2	CASSLALLAGAGNEQFF	TGTGCCAGCAGCTTGGCGTTACTAGCGGGAGCAGGCAATGAGCAGTTCTTC
TRBV4-1	TRBJ2-2	13	NA	NA	CASSFRQTGELFF	TGCGCCAGCAGCTTCAGACAGACCGGGGAGCTGTTTTTT
TRBV6-5	TRBJ2-1	13	NA	TRBD1	CASRQRQGNEQFF	TGTGCCAGCCGTCAAAGACAGGGAAATGAGCAGTTCTTC
TRBV6-1	TRBJ1-4	12	NA	NA	CASSHTGEKLFF	TGTGCCAGCAGTCATACGGGGGAAAAACTGTTTTTT
TRBV28	TRBJ2-1	12	NA	NA	CASTRTYNEQFF	TGTGCCAGCACCAGAACCTACAATGAGCAGTTCTTC
TRBV28	TRBJ2-1	12	NA	NA	CASSLIFNEQFF	TGTGCCAGCAGTTTAATCTTTAATGAGCAGTTCTTC
TRBV2	TRBJ2-1	15	NA	NA	CASRAGGSSYNEQFF	TGTGCCAGCAGAGCAGGGGGGAGCTCCTACAATGAGCAGTTCTTC
TRBV5-6	TRBJ2-1	13	NA	NA	CASSLLLANEQFF	TGTGCCAGCAGCTTGTTACTAGCCAATGAGCAGTTCTTC
TRBV6-6	TRBJ2-7	12	NA	NA	CASSLVPAGQYF	TGTGCCAGCAGTCTGGTCCCCGCGGGGCAGTACTTC
TRBV14	TRBJ1-1	14	NA	TRBD1	CASSSQQGFTEAFF	TGTGCCAGCAGCTCCCAACAGGGGTTCACTGAAGCTTTCTTT
TRBV19	TRBJ1-2	15	once	TRBD1	CASSPVPGGDYGYTF	TGTGCCAGTAGCCCAGTCCCAGGGGGTGACTATGGCTACACCTTC
TRBV5-6	TRBJ2-1	16	NA	TRBD1	CASSGTGSKFTNEQFF	TGTGCCAGCAGCGGGACAGGCTCGAAGTTTACCAATGAGCAGTTCTTC
TRBV27	TRBJ1-2	16	once	TRBD1	CASSTRQGVGNYGYTF	TGTGCCAGCAGTACTCGACAGGGTGTCGGGAACTATGGCTACACCTTC
TRBV7-6	TRBJ2-1	15	NA	TRBD2	CASSLLAGGRNEQFF	TGTGCCAGCAGCTTACTAGCGGGAGGGCGGAATGAGCAGTTCTTC